This TCR beta chain was sequenced during a study of blood T cell repertoires in COVID-19. In the study overall: Samples of COVID-19 (acute and convalescent) were obtained from the United States, Italy and Spain. From T cells, B-cell-depleted T cells, or PBMCs came the material, which was cDNA or gDNA.

Clones were read by immunoSEQ multiplex PCR, and TCRdb kept only the in-frame ones, dropping some. The sample includes 250,000 to 350,000 clones, around 84% of them seen just once. Patients in Seattle were enrolled during active infection, then followed longitudinally. Germline V lookup: CDR1 MDHEN, CDR2 SYDVKM. The V segment lost 5 bases and the J segment 8 bases; nucleotides outside the gene matches: 5. The CDR3 totals 15 residues. This TCR came from a human donor with COVID-19, enrolled during active disease. The donor label of this sample is uncertain. The chain joins TRBV28 to TRBJ1-6, with 11 bases aligning to TRBD1. Source material: peripheral blood. The CDR3 DNA is TGTGCCAGCAGTCCTTTGGGACAGGGGGATTCACCCCTCCACTTT. Translating it yields CASSPLGQGDSPLHF.